This is a list of T cell receptor beta chains from one sample in a study of T cells in Graves' hyperthyroidism and ophthalmopathy. Using its own MiXCR run on the multiplex PCR reads, TCRdb lists one record per CDR3 protein. In the table there are a few hundred thousand distinct CDR3 sequences, approximately 14% of which are singletons. The sample was blood. The receptor source for this set is a woman in her twenties or thirties with Graves' hyperthyroidism. The CDR3 runs from the conserved cysteine through the conserved F or W. Each record gives: J gene, CDR3 length, V gene, CDR3 protein.

>TRBJ1-2|14|TRBV10-3
CAISESGAIYGYTF
>TRBJ2-4|11|TRBV2
CASSDIDIQYF
>TRBJ1-1|15|TRBV3-1
CASSQTGQGNTEAFF
>TRBJ1-3|13|TRBV7-9
CASSPDRGDTIYF
>TRBJ1-5|14|TRBV20-1
CSARDPGAGQPQHF
>TRBJ2-5|17|TRBV5-1
CASSAAPSGSSQETQYF
>TRBJ2-1|16|TRBV5-1
CASSPPTGGNYNEQFF
>TRBJ2-7|12|TRBV11-2
CASSYGQGEQYF
>TRBJ1-5|15|TRBV27
CASSIQGGRHQPQHF
>TRBJ2-7|14|TRBV24-1
CATRKKLDPYEQYF
>TRBJ1-2|15|TRBV10-3
CAISESTSPGKGYTF
>TRBJ2-1|15|TRBV20-1
CSARGLAFSYNEQFF
>TRBJ2-1|20|TRBV7-9
CASSLDSLAGALGSYNEQFF